This T cell receptor beta chain was profiled in a study of blood T cells in healthy people across ages. A sample-barcoded 5' primer and a J-beta primer mix were used in a second PCR of about 7 to 12 cycles. Each cDNA molecule was tagged by a template-switch adaptor with 12 random nucleotides. One entry per CDR3 protein, called by TCRdb with MiXCR from the 5' RACE reads. The table includes 600,000 to 850,000 distinct CDR3 sequences, approximately 43% detected once. V was cut by 2 bases and J by 4 bases, with 11 bases left in between. CDR1 and CDR2 (germline): LGHDT, YNNKEL (reference sequence). The CDR3 has 15 residues.

Specimen: blood. This sequence joins TRBV3-1 and TRBJ2-2, with D possibly being TRBD1 (6 bases). This TCR derives from a woman in her sixties or seventies in good health. This CDR3 is CASSQSPGVTGELFF. DNA of the CDR3: TGTGCCAGCAGCCAAAGCCCAGGGGTCACCGGGGAGCTGTTTTTT.